This entry lists 19 T cell receptor beta chains sequenced from one sample in a study of cytomegalovirus exposure and HLA in healthy donors. Amplification used 60 Vbeta primers and 13 Jbeta primers. Generated by immunoSEQ multiplex PCR, the TCRdb table keeps only in-frame clones and is missing some. The repertoire includes approximately 88,000 clones, roughly three quarters of them detected once, and more than 1.3% sits in the top ten. The sample taken for sequencing was PBMCs. Source of these receptors: a male donor in good health and CMV-seronegative.

The CDR3 DNA is TGTGCCAGCAGTTTTCCCCTATTACTCGAGCAGTACTTC. It is translated as CASSFPLLLEQYF. The chain employs TRBV6-6 and TRBJ2-5; D is unclear. The J call may be faulty, since TRBJ2-7 better matches the DNA end. The V gene's germline CDR1 is MNHNY and CDR2 SVGAGI (reference sequence). The length of the CDR3 is 13 residues.

The genes are TRBV18 and TRBJ2-7, with a tentative D call TRBD1 (5 bases). The ends were cut back, 4 bases at V and 7 bases at J, with 17 bases in the middle. This CDR3 comprises 14 residues. From germline, CDR1 is KGHSH and CDR2 LQKENI. CDR3 region: CASSLGQVSGEQYF. CDR3 sequence (DNA): TGTGCCAGCTCACTTGGACAAGTATCAGGGGAGCAGTACTTC.

This clone was seen more than once but under ten times. The chain combines TRBV9 with TRBJ2-7; D unclear. The V end was cut by 0 bases, the J end by 2 bases, with 9 bases between. CDR1 and CDR2 from the germline V gene are SGDLS and YYNGEE. The CDR3 length is 14 residues. The chain's CDR3 is CASSVGVLPYEQYF. CDR3 DNA sequence: TGTGCCAGCAGCGTAGGCGTGTTACCCTACGAGCAGTACTTC.

This clone has a single count. The V and J genes are TRBV4-3 and TRBJ1-1; D is possibly TRBD1 (5 bases). V lost 0 bases and J 5 bases, leaving 7 bases between the germline ends. This CDR3 has 13 amino acids. Looked up from germline, CDR1 is LGHNA and CDR2 is YSLEER. The CDR3 nucleotides are TGCGCCAGCAGCCAAGATCGGGGGACTGAAGCTTTCTTT. Encoded protein: CASSQDRGTEAFF.

The J gene is TRBJ2-7, the V gene TRBV28; 9 bases line up with TRBD1. Trimming cost V 8 bases and J 3 bases; bases outside gene matches: 5. Germline V gene data show CDR1 as MDHEN and CDR2 as SYDVKM. CDR3 length: 13 residues. CDR3 residues: CASSGQGLYEQYF. CDR3 nucleotides: TGTGCCAGCTCCGGACAGGGGCTCTACGAGCAGTACTTC.

The chain recombines TRBV2 with TRBJ2-1; perhaps TRBD2 as D (5 bases). This CDR3 comprises 13 residues. V was pared by 5 bases and J by 5 bases, with 10 bases between. CDR1 and CDR2 (germline): SNHLY, FYNNEI. CDR3 sequence reads: CASSPDSHNEQFF. In DNA, the CDR3 is TGTGCCAGCAGTCCGGACTCTCACAATGAGCAGTTCTTC.

V is TRBV4-1 and J is TRBJ2-7; 12 bases agree with TRBD1. Germline CDR1 MGHRA, CDR2 YSYEKL. The CDR3 is made up of 16 amino acids. J lost 3 bases, V lost 2 bases, and 5 bases had no gene match. The CDR3 region has the DNA TGCGCCAGCAGCCAACCCGGGACAGGGGGCCTCTACGAGCAGTACTTC. This sequence encodes CASSQPGTGGLYEQYF.

The rearrangement links TRBV6-5 to TRBJ2-5; TRBD1 matches at 7 bases. The DNA end is more similar to TRBJ2-7, so the J call may be wrong. CDR1 and CDR2 from the germline V gene are MNHEY and SVGAGI. CDR3 size: 16 residues. In nucleotides, the CDR3 is TGTGCCAGCAGGTACGGGACAGATGAAATTCTTTACGAGCAGTACTTC. Translation: CASRYGTDEILYEQYF.

This chain links TRBV7-2 with TRBJ1-3, with 7 nucleotides matching TRBD1. CDR1 is SGHTA and CDR2 is FQGNSA in the germline V gene. The CDR3 spans 15 residues. J was trimmed by 5 bases and V by 8 bases; bases with no gene match: 12. As DNA, the CDR3 is TGTGCCAGCGTCCCCGGAGACAGGGCAAGAAACACCATATATTTT. As protein: CASVPGDRARNTIYF.

The gene calls are TRBV4-3 and TRBJ2-5; TRBD2 aligns across 9 bases. Trimming cost V 1 base and J 4 bases; bases outside gene matches: 7. Germline CDR1 is LGHNA and CDR2 is YSLEER. This CDR3 spans 16 amino acids. CDR3 sequence: CASSQAYSGRLETQYF. The CDR3 region has the DNA TGCGCCAGCAGCCAAGCTTATAGCGGGAGACTAGAGACCCAGTACTTC.

The V gene is TRBV9, the J gene TRBJ2-5; D possibly corresponds to TRBD1 (6 bases). The CDR3 covers 14 residues. The V end was cut by 0 bases, the J end by 5 bases, with 11 bases between. Germline CDR1 SGDLS, CDR2 YYNGEE. Here the CDR3 DNA reads TGTGCCAGCAGCGTAGTAGGGGGTACGGAGACCCAGTACTTC. Translation: CASSVVGGTETQYF. The variable domain in full, with the rest retrieved from reference TRBV9 and TRBJ2-5, is DSGVTQTPKHLITATGQRVTLRCSPRSGDLSVYWYQQSLDQGLQFLIQYYNGEERAKGNILERFSAQQFPDLHSELNLSSLELGDSALYFCASSVVGGTETQYFGPGTRLLVL.

This clone has only a few counts. This chain connects TRBV28 to TRBJ2-6, with 7 positions matching TRBD1. Germline-derived CDR1 and CDR2 are MDHEN and SYDVKM. With V trimmed by 7 bases and J by 0 bases, 3 bases remained unmatched. The CDR3 has 15 residues. CDR3 nucleotide sequence: TGTGCCAGCAAAGGGGGCCACTCTGGGGCCAACGTCCTGACTTTC. This codes for CASKGGHSGANVLTF.

The chain recombines TRBV11-2 with TRBJ1-2; the match to TRBD1 covers 7 bases. The CDR3 runs 15 residues. The J segment lost 2 bases and the V segment lost 5 bases, leaving 8 bases of the junction unmatched. Germline V lookup: CDR1 SGHAT, CDR2 FQNNGV. CDR3 sequence reads: CASSLTGPHNYGYTF. CDR3 bases: TGTGCCAGCAGCCTGACAGGGCCCCACAACTATGGCTACACCTTC.

The chain joins TRBV4-1 to TRBJ2-7, with 8 bases lining up with TRBD2. Germline-derived CDR1 and CDR2 are MGHRA and YSYEKL. V lost 4 bases to trimming and J lost 2 bases; unmatched junction nucleotides: 10. CDR3 length equals 16 residues. The CDR3 spells CASSPPRGLAPYEQYF. Here the CDR3 DNA reads TGCGCCAGCAGCCCGCCCCGAGGACTAGCCCCCTACGAGCAGTACTTC.

V and J are TRBV7-9 and TRBJ1-1; tentative D call: TRBD1 (6 bases). V was cut by 3 bases and J by 3 bases, with 11 bases left in between. Germline CDR1 reads SEHNR; CDR2 reads FQNEAQ (reference sequence). The CDR3 sequence is 14 residues long. CDR3 sequence (DNA): TGTGCCAGCAGCTTTGCAGGGGTGGACACTGAAGCTTTCTTT. This encodes CASSFAGVDTEAFF.

The chain recombines TRBV19 with TRBJ1-1; 7 nucleotides align to TRBD1. CDR3 size: 16 residues. V gave up 3 bases and J gave up 6 bases; unmatched junction bases: 13. Germline V gene data show CDR1 as LNHDA and CDR2 as SQIVND (reference sequence). The chain's CDR3 is CASSIGSRQGRAEAFF. CDR3 nucleotide sequence: TGTGCCAGTAGTATCGGTTCCCGACAGGGCCGGGCTGAAGCTTTCTTT. Using reference TRBV19 and TRBJ1-1 for the parts outside the CDR3, the full variable domain is DGGITQSPKYLFRKEGQNVTLSCEQNLNHDAMYWYRQDPGQGLRLIYYSQIVNDFQKGDIAEGYSVSREKKESFPLTVTSAQKNPTAFYLCASSIGSRQGRAEAFFGQGTRLTVV.

This chain uses TRBV6-5 with TRBJ2-3; tentatively, D is TRBD1 (6 bases). V was pared by 2 bases and J by 2 bases, with 14 bases between. This CDR3 comprises 16 residues. Germline V gene sequence: CDR1 MNHEY, CDR2 SVGAGI. In DNA form, the CDR3 reads TGTGCCAGCAGTTACCCCCCCGGACAGTCCACAGATACGCAGTATTTT. As protein: CASSYPPGQSTDTQYF.

This clone was seen a handful of times. The chain has TRBV5-6 and TRBJ2-3; 7 positions match TRBD1. This CDR3 is 13 amino acids long. Germline V CDR1 and CDR2: SGHDT, YYEEEE. V shed 5 bases, J shed 3 bases, and the junction held 3 bases outside the gene matches. For the CDR3, the DNA is TGTGCCAGCAGTTCAGGGGGTACAGATACGCAGTATTTT. This codes for CASSSGGTDTQYF.

This rearrangement joins TRBV10-2 to TRBJ2-3, with a possible D match to TRBD2 (7 bases). The ends were cut back, 0 bases at V and 5 bases at J, with 15 bases in the middle. The germline V gene has CDR1 WSHSY and CDR2 SAAADI. The CDR3 is 16 residues long. DNA of the CDR3: TGCGCCAGCAGTGAGTCGCCGGGGGGCTTGCAAGATACGCAGTATTTT. It translates to CASSESPGGLQDTQYF.